A single sample gave rise to the 17 T cell receptor beta chains below, sequenced in a study of response to subunit inactivated influenza vaccine. TCRdb redid the calling of the RT-PCR reads with MiXCR, one entry per CDR3 protein. The table has 500,000 to 600,000 distinct CDR3 sequences, 15% to 20% seen once; the top ten hold roughly 3%. The source material was CD4+ T cells sorted from PBMCs, sampled less than 30 months after vaccination. These receptors all come from a man between 50 and 70 years old who received an inactivated influenza vaccine.

This clonotype was seen more than once but under ten times. The chain recombines TRBV29-1 with TRBJ2-3; 9 bases align to TRBD2. This CDR3 region has 14 residues. Trimming cost V 4 bases and J 3 bases; bases outside gene matches: 5. CDR1 is SQVTM, CDR2 ANQGSEA, per germline. DNA for the CDR3: TGCAGCGTTGTCTTTGCGGGAGGGACAGATACGCAGTATTTT. It codes for CSVVFAGGTDTQYF.

The table lists this clonotype with a few counts. CDR3 DNA: TGCAGTGCTAGTTTGGGGAGCTCCTATAATTCACCCCTCCACTTT. Translation: CSASLGSSYNSPLHF. The V call is TRBV20-1, the J call TRBJ1-6, with D hard to call. The CDR3 is 15 amino acids. Per the germline V gene, CDR1 is DFQATT and CDR2 is SNEGSKA (reference sequence). V was pared by 3 bases and J by 0 bases, with 9 bases between.

J is TRBJ2-7 and V is TRBV5-6; D possibly matches TRBD1 or TRBD2 (5 bases each). The CDR3 length is 14 residues. Germline CDR1 reads SGHDT; CDR2 reads YYEEEE. The V end lost 4 bases, the J end lost 3 bases, and 14 bases lay between the germline ends. The CDR3 bases are TGTGCCAGCAGCCGGGGACGACGGGGCTACGAGCAGTACTTC. Translating it yields CASSRGRRGYEQYF.

The chain combines TRBV20-1 with TRBJ2-1; D unresolved. CDR1 and CDR2 from the germline V gene are DFQATT and SNEGSKA (reference sequence). The CDR3 runs 13 residues. Trimming removed 3 bases from V and 4 bases from J, with 10 bases in between. The CDR3 here is CSARPGGYNEQFF. The CDR3 DNA reads as TGCAGTGCTAGGCCAGGCGGTTACAATGAGCAGTTCTTC.

This clonotype was seen at least ten times. This chain connects TRBV12-3 or TRBV12-4 to TRBJ2-3, with D unresolved. V was cut by 3 bases and J by 3 bases, with 10 bases left in between. The CDR3 is 14 amino acids. CDR3 loop: CASSFGRRTDTQYF. The CDR3 nucleotides read TGTGCCAGCAGTTTTGGACGTCGGACAGATACGCAGTATTTT.

This rearrangement joins TRBV28 to TRBJ2-1; D may be TRBD2 (5 bases). Trimming cost V 5 bases and J 6 bases, with 20 bases left between them. Germline V gene sequence: CDR1 MDHEN, CDR2 SYDVKM. This CDR3 contains 16 residues. The chain's CDR3 is CASSAPYGEPRNEQFF. CDR3 coding DNA: TGTGCCAGCAGTGCCCCGTACGGGGAGCCGCGCAATGAGCAGTTCTTC.

The chain recombines TRBV6-5 with TRBJ2-3; D may be TRBD1 (5 bases). The CDR3 is 16 amino acids. Trimming removed 0 bases from V and 5 bases from J, with 15 bases in between. The germline CDR1 and CDR2 sequences are MNHEY and SVGAGI. Written as DNA, the CDR3 is TGTGCCAGCAGTTACTCTACAAGGGGCCCGGGAGATACGCAGTATTTT. Protein: CASSYSTRGPGDTQYF.

The chain uses TRBV20-1 and TRBJ2-5; tentatively, D is TRBD2 (6 bases). The CDR3 is 17 amino acids. Germline loops: CDR1 DFQATT, CDR2 SNEGSKA (reference sequence). V lost 0 bases, J lost 5 bases, and 22 bases lay in between. CDR3 region: CSAREKRKDYPRETQYF. The CDR3, as DNA: TGCAGTGCTAGAGAAAAGCGAAAGGACTACCCTAGGGAGACCCAGTACTTC.

The V gene is TRBV9, the J gene TRBJ2-1; D is uncertain. Trimming removed 3 bases from V and 10 bases from J, with 20 bases in between. Germline CDR1 SGDLS, CDR2 YYNGEE. The CDR3 sequence is 15 residues long. CDR3 sequence: CASSARWAVINEQFF. The CDR3 DNA is TGTGCCAGCAGCGCGAGGTGGGCTGTTATCAACGAGCAGTTCTTC.

The chain has TRBV28 and TRBJ2-7; 9 bases are shared with TRBD1. Germline V gives CDR1 MDHEN, CDR2 SYDVKM. J lost 4 bases, V lost 4 bases, and 5 bases had no gene match. This CDR3 is 14 amino acids long. The CDR3 bases are TGTGCCAGCAGTTCCGACAGGGGGTTATACGAGCAGTACTTC. It codes for CASSSDRGLYEQYF.

A few counts support this clonotype. This chain uses TRBV7-2 with TRBJ2-2; D may be TRBD2 (6 bases). Germline CDR1 reads SGHTA; CDR2 reads FQGNSA. The ends were cut back, 6 bases at V and 3 bases at J, with 14 bases in the middle. This CDR3 has 15 amino acids. Here the CDR3 DNA reads TGTGCCAGCAGTGTAATAGCGGAACACACCGGGGAGCTGTTTTTT. Translated, it gives CASSVIAEHTGELFF.

This rearrangement joins TRBV5-6 to TRBJ2-7, with TRBD2 matching 9 bases. V shed 3 bases, J shed 9 bases, and the junction held 22 bases outside the gene matches. Germline V CDR1 and CDR2: SGHDT, YYEEEE. This CDR3 is 18 amino acids long. The DNA of the CDR3 is TGTGCCAGCAGCTCCCCCCCAAGAAAAGCGGGGGGCACGGAAATGCAGTACTTC. It encodes CASSSPPRKAGGTEMQYF.

This clonotype was seen many times. This chain joins TRBV5-6 and TRBJ2-2, with 9 bases that match TRBD1. This CDR3 has 15 amino acids. Losses at the gene ends were 4 bases for V and 5 bases for J; bases not matched to a gene: 6. Germline V gene sequence: CDR1 SGHDT, CDR2 YYEEEE. CDR3 residues: CASSGTGQGTGELFF. The DNA for the CDR3 is TGTGCCAGCAGCGGGACAGGACAGGGGACCGGGGAGCTGTTTTTT.

This clonotype has a count of ten or more. The chain joins TRBV20-1 to TRBJ2-5; the match to TRBD1 covers 7 bases. Germline CDR1 and CDR2: DFQATT and SNEGSKA (reference sequence). CDR3 length equals 13 residues. V gave up 6 bases and J gave up 3 bases; unmatched junction bases: 7. This chain's CDR3 is CSALKDRKETQYF. The CDR3 region has the DNA TGCAGTGCCCTTAAGGACAGGAAAGAGACCCAGTACTTC.

The genes are TRBV6-1 and TRBJ1-6, with no clear D. The CDR3 sequence is 15 residues long. Germline V gene lookup returns CDR1 MNHNS and CDR2 SASEGT. Trimming removed 5 bases from V and 5 bases from J, with 13 bases in between. As DNA, the CDR3 is TGTGCCAGCAGTCCCGGACCGAGAAATAATTCACCCCTCCACTTT. Protein product: CASSPGPRNNSPLHF.

This sequence joins TRBV12-3 or TRBV12-4 and TRBJ1-4; 7 nucleotides align to TRBD1. V was clipped by 6 bases and J by 5 bases; unmatched bases: 12. The CDR3 length is 16 residues. The CDR3 DNA follows: TGTGCCAGCAGCCCTAATTATGGGACAGTGAATGAAAAACTGTTTTTT. Translating it yields CASSPNYGTVNEKLFF.

This sequence joins TRBV20-1 and TRBJ2-7, with 7 bases aligning to TRBD2. The germline CDR1 and CDR2 sequences are DFQATT and SNEGSKA (reference sequence). This CDR3 has 13 residues. The V segment lost 2 bases and the J segment 5 bases; nucleotides outside the gene matches: 6. The CDR3 DNA is TGCAGTGCTAGAAGGCGGGAGCTGAACGAGCAGTACTTC. Translating gives CSARRRELNEQYF.